Listed below are T cell receptor beta chains from one sample, sequenced in a study of T cells in Graves' hyperthyroidism and ophthalmopathy. TCRdb recomputed calls from the multiplex PCR reads with MiXCR, one row per CDR3 protein. The repertoire consists of 300,000 to 400,000 distinct CDR3 sequences, with roughly an eighth occurring once and the leading ten covering roughly 9.2%. The sample was blood. The source of these receptors is a young woman with Graves' hyperthyroidism. CDR3s include the opening cysteine and the closing phenylalanine or tryptophan. A D gene is named only where the DNA matches it firmly. Size tells how often a clone was seen (once, few, many) or the class of an expanded clone, and some rows leave it out.

j_call,clone_size,d_call,v_call,cdr3_aa,cdr3_nt
TRBJ2-5,many,TRBD2,TRBV28,CAIETGTSGRGETQYF,TGTGCCATAGAGACCGGGACTAGCGGGAGGGGGGAGACCCAGTACTTC
TRBJ2-7,-,-,TRBV12-3/TRBV12-4,CASSVGSLYEQYF,TGTGCCAGCAGTGTAGGATCGCTCTACGAGCAGTACTTC
TRBJ2-7,-,TRBD1,TRBV27,CASSLSRSGGEQYF,TGTGCCAGCAGTTTATCTCGTTCAGGGGGAGAGCAGTACTTC
TRBJ2-5,many,-,TRBV6-1,CASSLGQVQETQYF,TGTGCCAGCTCACTAGGCCAGGTGCAAGAGACCCAGTACTTC
TRBJ2-5,many,-,TRBV5-4,CASSHTRETQYF,TGTGCCAGCAGCCACACACGGGAGACCCAGTACTTC
TRBJ2-3,few,-,TRBV30,CAWSVGGTDTQYF,TGTGCCTGGAGTGTAGGTGGAACAGATACGCAGTATTTT
TRBJ2-5,many,TRBD2,TRBV29-1,CSVVGLAGVAETQYF,TGCAGCGTTGTAGGTCTAGCGGGAGTTGCAGAGACCCAGTACTTC
TRBJ2-7,-,TRBD2,TRBV19,CASSTLAGASYEQYF,TGTGCCAGTAGTACTCTAGCGGGGGCCTCCTACGAGCAGTACTTC
TRBJ2-7,many,-,TRBV29-1,CSVRTVDAYEQYF,TGCAGCGTGAGGACTGTGGATGCCTACGAGCAGTACTTC
TRBJ2-1,many,-,TRBV12-3/TRBV12-4,CASRFRDGAYNEQFF,TGTGCCAGCAGGTTCCGGGACGGTGCCTACAATGAGCAGTTCTTC